These 19 T cell receptor beta chains were sequenced from one sample in a study of immune evolution from preneoplasia to lung adenocarcinoma. The repertoire was sequenced with immunoSEQ multiplex PCR; TCRdb's copy has only in-frame clones and lacks some. In the table there are about 10,000 clones, approximately 80% of which are singletons. Input material: FFPE minimally invasive lung adenocarcinoma tissue. Every receptor here comes from a person aged 70 to 85 with lung adenocarcinoma.

This rearrangement joins TRBV10-3 to TRBJ2-5; 14 bases line up with TRBD2. V gave up 6 bases and J gave up 4 bases; unmatched junction bases: 4. The germline CDR1 and CDR2 sequences are ENHRY and SYGVKD. The CDR3 runs 15 residues. The CDR3 nucleotides read TGTGCCATCAGCGGGACTAGCGGGAGAAGAGAGACCCAGTACTTC. The encoded protein is CAISGTSGRRETQYF.

V gene TRBV7-2 combines with J gene TRBJ2-7, with D maybe TRBD2 (5 bases). This CDR3 comprises 15 residues. Germline V gives CDR1 SGHTA, CDR2 FQGNSA. Trimming stripped 5 bases from V and 1 base from J, with 15 bases between. DNA for the CDR3: TGTGCCAGCAGCAAATGGGCGGGTACTTCCTACGAGCAGTACTTC. Amino acids: CASSKWAGTSYEQYF. The variable domain in full, with the rest retrieved from reference TRBV7-2 and TRBJ2-7, is GAGVSQSPSNKVTEKGKDVELRCDPISGHTALYWYRQSLGQGLEFLIYFQGNSAPDKSGLPSDRFSAERTGGSVSTLTIQRTQQEDSAVYLCASSKWAGTSYEQYFGPGTRLTVT.

This chain links TRBV19 with TRBJ2-3; D is perhaps TRBD1 (6 bases). V lost 3 bases and J 0 bases, leaving 7 bases between the germline ends. CDR3 length equals 14 residues. Germline CDR1 LNHDA, CDR2 SQIVND (reference sequence). For the CDR3, the DNA is TGTGCCAGTAGTATGACAGGAAGCACAGATACGCAGTATTTT. Translation: CASSMTGSTDTQYF.

The chain uses TRBV4-2 and TRBJ2-5; no clear D gene. Germline values: CDR1 LGHNA, CDR2 YNFKEQ. The ends were cut back, 3 bases at V and 1 base at J, with 9 bases in the middle. This CDR3 is built from 14 residues. In DNA form, the CDR3 reads TGTGCCAGCAGCCAGTTGACGTTCCAAGAGACCCAGTACTTC. Encoded protein: CASSQLTFQETQYF.

This clone was seen a handful of times. The CDR3 spells CASSPQTLGNYNEQFF. The CDR3 bases are TGTGCCAGCAGCCCCCAAACGCTAGGTAACTACAATGAGCAGTTCTTC. The chain is built from TRBV14 and TRBJ2-1, with D hard to call. This CDR3 comprises 16 residues. V was trimmed by 4 bases and J by 3 bases, leaving 16 bases between them. Germline CDR1 SGHDN, CDR2 FVKESK.

This chain uses TRBV7-9 with TRBJ2-7; D unresolved. CDR3 length equals 14 residues. V lost 8 bases and J 2 bases, leaving 16 bases between the germline ends. Germline V gene data show CDR1 as SEHNR and CDR2 as FQNEAQ (reference sequence). CDR3 nucleotides: TGTGCCAGCGGGATGGAACTGAATACCTACGAGCAGTACTTC. Its protein is CASGMELNTYEQYF. Full variable domain (remainder filled in from reference TRBV7-9 and TRBJ2-7): DTGVSQNPRHKITKRGQNVTFRCDPISEHNRLYWYRQTLGQGPEFLTYFQNEAQLEKSRLLSDRFSAERPKGSFSTLEIQRTEQGDSAMYLCASGMELNTYEQYFGPGTRLTVT.

Comment on this clone: One end of the junction varies from germline; a read error may be responsible. The chain links TRBV19 to TRBJ1-6; the match to TRBD1 covers 10 bases. The CDR3 is 13 amino acids. CDR1 is LNHDA and CDR2 is SQIVND in the germline V gene (reference sequence). CDR3 protein: CATSGQGHSSLHF. CDR3 sequence (DNA): TGTGCCACCTCGGGACAGGGGCATTCATCCCTCCACTTT.

The CDR3 DNA reads as TGTGCCAGCAGCTTAGTCTGGAGCTCCTACGAGCAGTACTTC. The encoded protein is CASSLVWSSYEQYF. This rearrangement joins TRBV7-8 to TRBJ2-7, with no clear D. CDR1 SGHVS and CDR2 FQNEAQ come from the germline V gene. The length of the CDR3 is 14 residues. The germline V and J ends were trimmed by 1 base and 0 bases, with 7 bases remaining between them.

V and J are TRBV10-1 and TRBJ1-5; 9 nucleotides match TRBD1. The CDR3 length is 13 residues. Germline assignment: CDR1 WNHNN and CDR2 SYGVQD (reference sequence). V shed 4 bases, J shed 6 bases, and the junction held 1 base outside the gene matches. This CDR3 reads CASSGGQGQPQHF. In DNA, the CDR3 is TGCGCCAGCAGTGGGGGACAGGGTCAGCCCCAGCATTTT.

CDR3 nucleotides: TGTGCCAGCTCATCCTCTAGCGGGGGGCCGAACACCGGGGAGCTGTTTTTT. The encoded protein is CASSSSSGGPNTGELFF. The chain recombines TRBV18 with TRBJ2-2, with TRBD2 matching 11 bases. Germline CDR1 and CDR2: KGHSH and LQKENI. CDR3 size: 17 residues. The V and J ends lost 5 bases and 0 bases, in that order; junction bases with no gene match: 5.

This chain joins TRBV27 and TRBJ2-7, with D possibly being TRBD2 (6 bases). The V end was cut by 4 bases, the J end by 4 bases, with 14 bases between. CDR1 MNHEY and CDR2 SMNVEV come from the germline V gene (reference sequence). This CDR3 has 14 residues. The CDR3 loop reads CASSWGRRGYEQYF. In DNA form, the CDR3 reads TGTGCCAGCAGTTGGGGTCGGAGGGGTTACGAGCAGTACTTC.

The rearrangement uses TRBV10-3 and TRBJ1-2; TRBD1 agrees at 8 bases. Germline-derived CDR1 and CDR2 are ENHRY and SYGVKD. Unmatched junction bases numbered 7, after V lost 7 bases and J lost 3 bases. The CDR3 is 14 amino acids. For the CDR3, the DNA is TGTGCCATCACCCCACAGGGGGGGTACTATGGCTACACCTTC. This gives the protein CAITPQGGYYGYTF.

CDR3 in amino acids: CASSLGTTTGELFF. The CDR3, as DNA: TGTGCCAGCAGTTTAGGGACAACCACCGGGGAGCTGTTTTTT. The rearrangement links TRBV28 to TRBJ2-2; possibly TRBD1 for D (6 bases). In germline, CDR1 is MDHEN, CDR2 SYDVKM. The CDR3 sequence is 14 residues long. Trimming shortened V by 2 bases and J by 4 bases, and 8 bases separated the two germline ends.

The chain combines TRBV7-2 with TRBJ1-2, with D possibly TRBD1 on 5 matching bases. Germline CDR1 is SGHTA and CDR2 is FQGNSA. The CDR3 length is 13 residues. V was clipped by 5 bases and J by 5 bases, with 12 bases between them. CDR3 sequence (DNA): TGTGCCAGCAGCCCAGGGAATTATTATGGCTACACCTTC. This translates into CASSPGNYYGYTF. Supplemented by reference TRBV7-2 and TRBJ1-2, the full variable domain reads GAGVSQSPSNKVTEKGKDVELRCDPISGHTALYWYRQSLGQGLEFLIYFQGNSAPDKSGLPSDRFSAERTGGSVSTLTIQRTQQEDSAVYLCASSPGNYYGYTFGSGTRLTVV.

The chain recombines TRBV5-5 with TRBJ1-1; D unclear. Germline CDR1 reads SGHKS; CDR2 reads YYEKEE (reference sequence). V gave up 5 bases and J gave up 4 bases, with 12 bases separating them. The CDR3 covers 13 residues. CDR3: CASRDLDGTEAFF. Here the CDR3 DNA reads TGTGCCAGCAGAGACCTCGACGGCACTGAAGCTTTCTTT.

This clone is a singleton in its sample. A much larger clone differs from this one at a single base, so this may be a read error. This sample also contains other DNA sequences that code for the same CDR3. The chain's CDR3 is CASSLDSGSLSEQYF. The CDR3 DNA is TGCGCCAGCAGTCTTGATAGCGGGAGCTTAAGCGAGCAGTACTTC. V is TRBV4-3 and J is TRBJ2-7; 9 bases line up with TRBD2. CDR1 and CDR2 from the germline V gene are LGHNA and YSLEER. CDR3 size: 15 residues. J was trimmed by 6 bases and V by 6 bases; bases with no gene match: 12.

CDR3 nucleotide sequence: TGTGCCAGCAGGGCGGACGGGGTGAGCAATCAGCCCCAGCATTTT. It encodes CASRADGVSNQPQHF. The genes are TRBV27 and TRBJ1-5; no definite D call. Looked up from germline, CDR1 is MNHEY and CDR2 is SMNVEV (reference sequence). V shed 6 bases and J shed 1 base, with 13 bases lying between them. CDR3 length: 15 residues.

This chain joins TRBV9 and TRBJ1-6; 7 positions match TRBD1. This CDR3 has 16 amino acids. Germline assignment: CDR1 SGDLS and CDR2 YYNGEE. Trimming removed 3 bases from V and 8 bases from J; junction bases left unmatched: 11. In DNA form, the CDR3 reads TGTGCCAGCAGCGCCACCACAGGGGCTGGGGATTCACCCCTCCACTTT. It is translated as CASSATTGAGDSPLHF.

The chain employs TRBV10-3 and TRBJ2-1, with TRBD1 as a possible D gene (6 bases). The CDR3 has 13 amino acids. V was shortened by 7 bases and J by 9 bases, with 16 bases between the two germline ends. CDR1 and CDR2 (germline): ENHRY, SYGVKD. The CDR3 nucleotides read TGTGCCATCAAGCCAGGGGAGCCCGGTGAGCAGTTCTTC. Translating it yields CAIKPGEPGEQFF.